This T cell receptor (beta chain) was identified during a study of cytomegalovirus exposure and HLA in healthy donors. Of note for this clone: Antigen specificity is unknown.

PCR employed 60 Vbeta and 13 Jbeta primers. Generated by immunoSEQ multiplex PCR, the TCRdb table keeps only in-frame clones and is missing some. In the table there are fewer than 65,000 clones, about 72% of which are singletons. Study-wide results and limits: Most of the TCR beta V segments (in an earlier analysis) were productive either about 87% or about 30% of the time. Later analysis identified about 17,000 TCR beta sequences associated with HLA alleles, using a false discovery rate threshold of 0.05.

CDR1 SGHRS and CDR2 YFSETQ come from the germline V gene. The V segment lost 0 bases and the J segment 6 bases; nucleotides outside the gene matches: 7. The CDR3 extends over 17 amino acids. The sequence derives from a woman in her 40s in good health and CMV-seropositive. Sequencing was performed on PBMCs. This chain joins TRBV5-1 and TRBJ2-7; TRBD2 matches 15 bases. The DNA of the CDR3 is TGCGCCAGCAGCTTGGCGGGACTAGCGGGGGGCCAGGGCGAGCAGTACTTC. Protein product: CASSLAGLAGGQGEQYF.